This T cell receptor (beta chain) was profiled in a study of OX40 agonist ivuxolimab in advanced cancers. Study outcomes and limitations: Among the lowest peripheral clonal expansion occurred in 0.1-3.0 mg/kg partial responders. Clonal expansion was seen in CD4+ and CD8+ blood T cells by week 6 at 0.1 to 3.0 mg/kg. Among some nonresponders, normalized T-cell clonal expansion was also low.

Profiled with immunoSEQ multiplex PCR; TCRdb holds only in-frame clones, not every one. Among 90,000 to 150,000 clones listed, more than 80% were seen once. A word on this clone: Its antigen is still unknown.

The sequencing here drew on CD4+ or CD8+ T cells sorted from blood, taken in a trial of the OX40 agonist ivuxolimab. The clonotype was recovered from an adult with an advanced solid tumor such as melanoma, head and neck, liver or kidney cancer.

The chain's CDR3 is CASSVVPGSTGELFF. The DNA of the CDR3 is TGTGCCAGCAGCGTAGTTCCAGGAAGCACCGGGGAGCTGTTTTTT. The J gene is TRBJ2-2, the V gene TRBV9; unclear D gene. Germline-derived CDR1 and CDR2 are SGDLS and YYNGEE. V was clipped by 0 bases and J by 4 bases, with 10 bases between them. The CDR3 has 15 residues.